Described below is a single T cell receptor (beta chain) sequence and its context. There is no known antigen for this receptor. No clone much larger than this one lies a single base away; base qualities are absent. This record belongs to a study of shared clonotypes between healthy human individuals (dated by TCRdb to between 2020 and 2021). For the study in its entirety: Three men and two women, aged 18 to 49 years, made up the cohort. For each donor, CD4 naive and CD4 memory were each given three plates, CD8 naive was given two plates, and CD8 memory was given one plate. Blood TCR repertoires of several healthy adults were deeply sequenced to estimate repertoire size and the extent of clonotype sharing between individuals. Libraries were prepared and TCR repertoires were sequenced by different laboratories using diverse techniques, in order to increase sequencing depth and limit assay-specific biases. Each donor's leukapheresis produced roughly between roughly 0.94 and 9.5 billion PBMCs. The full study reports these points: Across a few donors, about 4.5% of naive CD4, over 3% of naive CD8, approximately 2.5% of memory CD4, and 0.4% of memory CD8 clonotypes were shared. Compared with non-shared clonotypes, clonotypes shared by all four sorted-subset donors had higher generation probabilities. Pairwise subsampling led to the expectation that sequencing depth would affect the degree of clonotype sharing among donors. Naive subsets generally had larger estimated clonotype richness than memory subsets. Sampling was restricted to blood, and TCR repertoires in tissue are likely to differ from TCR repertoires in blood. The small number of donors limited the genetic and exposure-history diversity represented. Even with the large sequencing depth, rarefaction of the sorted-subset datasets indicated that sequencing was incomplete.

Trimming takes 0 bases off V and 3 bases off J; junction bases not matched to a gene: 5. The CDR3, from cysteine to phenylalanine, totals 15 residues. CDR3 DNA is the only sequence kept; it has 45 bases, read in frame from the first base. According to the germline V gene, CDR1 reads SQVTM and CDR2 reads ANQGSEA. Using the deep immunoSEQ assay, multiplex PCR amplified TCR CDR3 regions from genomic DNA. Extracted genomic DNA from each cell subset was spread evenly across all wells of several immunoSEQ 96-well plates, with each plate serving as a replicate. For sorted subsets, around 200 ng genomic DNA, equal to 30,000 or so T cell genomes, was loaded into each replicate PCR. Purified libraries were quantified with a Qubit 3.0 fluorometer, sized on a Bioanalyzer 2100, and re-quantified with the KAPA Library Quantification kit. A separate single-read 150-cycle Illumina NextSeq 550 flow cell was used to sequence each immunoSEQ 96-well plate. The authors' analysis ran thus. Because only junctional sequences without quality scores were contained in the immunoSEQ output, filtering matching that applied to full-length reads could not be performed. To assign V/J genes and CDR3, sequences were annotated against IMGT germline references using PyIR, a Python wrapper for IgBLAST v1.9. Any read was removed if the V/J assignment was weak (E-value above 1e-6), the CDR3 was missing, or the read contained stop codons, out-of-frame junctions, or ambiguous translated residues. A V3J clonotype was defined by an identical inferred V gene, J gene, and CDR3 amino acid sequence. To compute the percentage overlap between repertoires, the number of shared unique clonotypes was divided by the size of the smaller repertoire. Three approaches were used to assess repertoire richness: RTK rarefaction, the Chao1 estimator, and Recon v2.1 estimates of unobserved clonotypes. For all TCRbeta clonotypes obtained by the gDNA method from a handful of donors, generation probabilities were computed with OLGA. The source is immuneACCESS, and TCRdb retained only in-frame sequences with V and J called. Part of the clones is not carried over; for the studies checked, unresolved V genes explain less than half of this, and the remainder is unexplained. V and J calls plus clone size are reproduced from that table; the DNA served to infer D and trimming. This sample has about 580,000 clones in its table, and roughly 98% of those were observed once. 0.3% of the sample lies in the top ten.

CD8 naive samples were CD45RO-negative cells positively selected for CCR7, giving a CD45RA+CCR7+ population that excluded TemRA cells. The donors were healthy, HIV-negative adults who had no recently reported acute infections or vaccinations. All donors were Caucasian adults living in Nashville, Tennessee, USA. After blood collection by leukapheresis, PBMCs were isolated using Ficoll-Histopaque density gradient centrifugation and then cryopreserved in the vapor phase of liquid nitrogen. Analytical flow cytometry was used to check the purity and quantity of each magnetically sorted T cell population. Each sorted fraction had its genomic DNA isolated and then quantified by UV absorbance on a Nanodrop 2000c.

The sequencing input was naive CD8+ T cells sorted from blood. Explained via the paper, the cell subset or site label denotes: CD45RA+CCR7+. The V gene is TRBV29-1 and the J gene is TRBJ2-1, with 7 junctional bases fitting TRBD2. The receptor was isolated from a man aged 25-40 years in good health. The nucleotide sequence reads TGCAGCGTTGAAGATCGTGGGAGGGGCTACAATGAGCAGTTCTTC. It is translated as CSVEDRGRGYNEQFF.